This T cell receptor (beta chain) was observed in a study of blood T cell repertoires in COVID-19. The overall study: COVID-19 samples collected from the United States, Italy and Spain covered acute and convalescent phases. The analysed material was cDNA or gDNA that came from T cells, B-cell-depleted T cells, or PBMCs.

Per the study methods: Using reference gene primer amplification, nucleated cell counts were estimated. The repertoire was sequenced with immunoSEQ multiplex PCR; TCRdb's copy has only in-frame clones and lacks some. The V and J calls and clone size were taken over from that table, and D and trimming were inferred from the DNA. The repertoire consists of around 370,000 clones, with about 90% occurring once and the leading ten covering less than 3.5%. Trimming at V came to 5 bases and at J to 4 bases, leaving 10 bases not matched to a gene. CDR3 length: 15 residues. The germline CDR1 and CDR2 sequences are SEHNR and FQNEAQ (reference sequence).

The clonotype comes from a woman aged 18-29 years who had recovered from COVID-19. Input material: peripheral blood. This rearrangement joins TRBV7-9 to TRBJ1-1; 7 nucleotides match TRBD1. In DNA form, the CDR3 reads TGTGCCAGCAGCCCCCGACAGGGCGGTAGCACTGAAGCTTTCTTT. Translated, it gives CASSPRQGGSTEAFF.